The 4 T cell receptor beta chains listed next were all sequenced from one sample in a study of T cell responses to AZD1222 COVID-19 vaccine. TCRdb's copy holds only in-frame clones and misses some; the assay was immunoSEQ multiplex PCR. The sample records about 84,000 clones, 70% to 90% being singletons. The sample was peripheral blood, taken 28 days after the second AZD1222 dose. These receptors all come from an adult who received the AZD1222 COVID-19 vaccine.

The chain is built from TRBV3-1 (or the pseudogene TRBV3-2) and TRBJ2-1; either TRBD1 or TRBD2 may fit D (6 bases each). The CDR3 extends over 13 amino acids. The V and J ends lost 4 bases and 7 bases respectively, with 11 bases between them. CDR1 and CDR2 from the germline V gene are LGHDT and YNNKEL (reference sequence). For the CDR3, the DNA is TGTGCCAGCAGCCGCAAAGGGGGGAATGAGCAGTTCTTC. This codes for CASSRKGGNEQFF.

V is TRBV28 and J is TRBJ1-2; D ambiguous. Germline CDR1 reads MDHEN; CDR2 reads SYDVKM. Trimming took off 6 bases at V and 5 bases at J, with 10 bases between the two ends. The CDR3 runs to 12 residues. The CDR3 DNA sequence: TGTGCCAGCAGCCAGACGGGTTATGGCTACACCTTC. It is translated as CASSQTGYGYTF.

This chain joins TRBV28 and TRBJ2-1, with 7 bases identical to TRBD2. Germline loops: CDR1 MDHEN, CDR2 SYDVKM. V shed 4 bases, J shed 10 bases, and the junction held 10 bases outside the gene matches. CDR3 length: 14 residues. CDR3: CASSSQTPGGEQFF. The CDR3 nucleotides are TGTGCCAGCAGTTCACAAACTCCGGGGGGAGAGCAGTTCTTC.

The rearrangement joins TRBV18 to TRBJ2-1; 10 positions match TRBD2. CDR1 is KGHSH, CDR2 LQKENI, per germline. V gave up 0 bases and J gave up 6 bases; unmatched junction bases: 8. The CDR3 contains 17 residues. For the CDR3, the DNA is TGTGCCAGCTCACCACCTAGCGGGAGGATCCTAGCCAATGAGCAGTTCTTC. Translation gives CASSPPSGRILANEQFF.